These 10 T cell receptor beta chains share one sample of origin, sequenced in a study of blood T cell repertoires in COVID-19. Some clones are missing from TCRdb's copy, which holds only in-frame ones; the method was immunoSEQ multiplex PCR. The sample includes approximately 180,000 clones, 70% to 90% seen only once; the top ten take about 4.2%. Sequencing was carried out using peripheral blood. These receptor sequences come from a human donor in a cohort sampled during active COVID-19.

V usage is TRBV7-2 and J usage is TRBJ2-2, with TRBD1 identical over 9 bases. Germline-derived CDR1 and CDR2 are SGHTA and FQGNSA. Unmatched junction bases numbered 3, after V lost 5 bases and J lost 5 bases. This CDR3 contains 14 residues. The CDR3 DNA reads as TGTGCCAGCAGCCAACAGGGGGCAACCGGGGAGCTGTTTTTT. Translated: CASSQQGATGELFF. The variable domain in full, completed from reference TRBV7-2 and TRBJ2-2, reads GAGVSQSPSNKVTEKGKDVELRCDPISGHTALYWYRQSLGQGLEFLIYFQGNSAPDKSGLPSDRFSAERTGGSVSTLTIQRTQQEDSAVYLCASSQQGATGELFFGEGSRLTVL.

This rearrangement joins TRBV19 to TRBJ1-6, with 8 bases fitting TRBD1. The CDR3 contains 16 residues. Germline V gene lookup returns CDR1 LNHDA and CDR2 SQIVND (reference sequence). Losses at the gene ends were 5 bases for V and 5 bases for J; bases not matched to a gene: 8. Here the CDR3 DNA reads TGTGCCAGTAGTCCGGGGAGGACAGGGCATAATTCACCCCTCCACTTT. Translating gives CASSPGRTGHNSPLHF.

Only one count was recorded for this clone. Here the CDR3 DNA reads TGTGCCAGCAGCCAACAACAGGGGAGCACGACTGAAGCTTTCTTT. This translates into CASSQQQGSTTEAFF. V is TRBV5-4 and J is TRBJ1-1; 7 bases are a match to TRBD1. Trimming removed 4 bases from V and 5 bases from J; junction bases left unmatched: 11. Per germline, CDR1 SGHNT and CDR2 YYREEE (reference sequence). The CDR3 is 15 residues long.

About this clone: A junction boundary mismatches the germline segment, possibly from a read error. The identical CDR3 is also encoded by other nucleotide sequences in the sample. The J gene is TRBJ1-1, the V gene TRBV30; D remains unclear. The germline V gene has CDR1 GTSNPN and CDR2 SVGIG (reference sequence). The CDR3 is 11 amino acids. The CDR3 loop is CAWRLVSEAFF. The DNA of the CDR3 is TGCGCCTGGCGACTTGTATCTGAAGCTTTCTTT.

The chain employs TRBV5-1 and TRBJ1-1; 12 nucleotides agree with TRBD1. V gave up 4 bases and J gave up 7 bases; unmatched junction bases: 5. The CDR3 has 14 amino acids. Germline values: CDR1 SGHRS, CDR2 YFSETQ. CDR3 region: CASSPGTGGFEAFF. The CDR3 bases are TGCGCCAGCAGCCCCGGGACAGGGGGCTTTGAAGCTTTCTTT.

This chain uses TRBV5-6 with TRBJ1-5; D uncertain. V lost 3 bases and J 8 bases, leaving 15 bases between the germline ends. The germline V gene has CDR1 SGHDT and CDR2 YYEEEE. This CDR3 contains 14 residues. CDR3 residues: CASSSTGSIKPQHF. CDR3 sequence (DNA): TGTGCCAGCAGCTCAACGGGGTCTATCAAGCCCCAGCATTTT. The complete variable domain, with remaining parts taken from reference TRBV5-6 and TRBJ1-5, reads DAGVTQSPTHLIKTRGQQVTLRCSPKSGHDTVSWYQQALGQGPQFIFQYYEEEERQRGNFPDRFSGHQFPNYSSELNVNALLLGDSALYLCASSSTGSIKPQHFGDGTRLSIL.

This sequence joins TRBV19 and TRBJ1-1; the D gene is possibly TRBD1 (5 bases). Trimming cost V 3 bases and J 1 base, with 6 bases left between them. CDR1 is LNHDA and CDR2 is SQIVND in the germline V gene (reference sequence). This CDR3 has 13 residues. This CDR3 reads CASSMQGNTEAFF. Written as DNA, the CDR3 is TGTGCCAGTAGTATGCAGGGGAACACTGAAGCTTTCTTT.

The V gene is TRBV5-6, the J gene TRBJ1-3, with 8 bases aligning to TRBD1. The V gene's germline CDR1 is SGHDT and CDR2 YYEEEE. Unmatched junction bases numbered 3, after V lost 1 base and J lost 0 bases. The CDR3 runs to 16 residues. For the CDR3, the DNA is TGTGCCAGCAGCTTGATAGACAGGGGCTCTGGAAACACCATATATTTT. Amino acids: CASSLIDRGSGNTIYF.

Concerning this clone: The same CDR3 also results from other DNA sequences found in this sample. The rearrangement links TRBV6-5 to TRBJ2-1; TRBD2 matches 7 bases. The V gene end was trimmed by 0 bases and the J gene end by 6 bases; junction bases not matched to a gene: 2. The CDR3 extends over 14 amino acids. Per the germline V gene, CDR1 is MNHEY and CDR2 is SVGAGI. CDR3 sequence reads: CASSYSGGSNEQFF. As DNA, the CDR3 is TGTGCCAGCAGTTACTCGGGCGGGAGCAATGAGCAGTTCTTC.

The rearrangement links TRBV27 to TRBJ1-6; TRBD1 agrees at 7 bases. The CDR3 extends over 16 amino acids. V lost 7 bases to trimming and J lost 1 base; unmatched junction nucleotides: 7. Germline V gene lookup returns CDR1 MNHEY and CDR2 SMNVEV (reference sequence). DNA of the CDR3: TGTGCCAGCACCTCCAGCAGGGGGTCCTATAATTCACCCCTCCACTTT. Amino acids: CASTSSRGSYNSPLHF.